Listed below are T cell receptor beta chains from one sample, sequenced in a study of T cells in Graves' hyperthyroidism and ophthalmopathy. TCRdb re-derived calls from the multiplex PCR reads in MiXCR, one entry per CDR3 protein. The sample yields approximately 740,000 distinct CDR3 sequences, roughly 15% seen once. Input material: blood. The source of these receptors is a young woman with Graves' hyperthyroidism. Both conserved end residues are part of each CDR3. A D gene is named only where the DNA matches it firmly. Expanded clones are given a class, and other clones once, few, many or no size at all.

CDR3 length: 14; D gene: .; J gene: TRBJ2-2; clone size: many; V gene: TRBV18; CDR3 protein: CASSPRTGTGELFF; CDR3 DNA: TGTGCCAGCTCACCTCGGACGGGAACCGGGGAGCTGTTTTTT
CDR3 length: 15; D gene: TRBD2; J gene: TRBJ2-1; clone size: .; V gene: TRBV7-6; CDR3 protein: CASSYSGTSAFEQFF; CDR3 DNA: TGTGCCAGCAGTTACTCCGGGACTAGCGCCTTTGAGCAGTTCTTC
CDR3 length: 14; D gene: .; J gene: TRBJ2-7; clone size: .; V gene: TRBV6-5; CDR3 protein: CASSYTPRSYEQYF; CDR3 DNA: TGTGCCAGCAGTTACACACCACGTTCCTACGAGCAGTACTTC
CDR3 length: 21; D gene: TRBD2; J gene: TRBJ2-1; clone size: many; V gene: TRBV11-3; CDR3 protein: CASSLFRSGTSGRGLLNEQFF; CDR3 DNA: TGTGCCAGCAGCCTTTTTCGGTCCGGGACTAGCGGGAGAGGACTGCTCAATGAGCAGTTCTTC
CDR3 length: 14; D gene: .; J gene: TRBJ2-3; clone size: few; V gene: TRBV20-1; CDR3 protein: CSARDRPYTDTQYF; CDR3 DNA: TGCAGTGCTAGAGATCGCCCATATACAGATACGCAGTATTTT
CDR3 length: 14; D gene: TRBD1; J gene: TRBJ1-5; clone size: many; V gene: TRBV30; CDR3 protein: CAWDRGLGNQPQHF; CDR3 DNA: TGTGCCTGGGACAGGGGATTGGGCAATCAGCCCCAGCATTTT
CDR3 length: 14; D gene: .; J gene: TRBJ2-1; clone size: many; V gene: TRBV18; CDR3 protein: CASSPSRGYNEQFF; CDR3 DNA: TGTGCCAGCTCACCATCGAGGGGATACAATGAGCAGTTCTTC
CDR3 length: 15; D gene: TRBD2; J gene: TRBJ2-1; clone size: .; V gene: TRBV27; CDR3 protein: CASSFLLAGAYEQFF; CDR3 DNA: TGTGCCAGCAGTTTCCTTCTAGCGGGGGCCTACGAGCAGTTCTTC
CDR3 length: 16; D gene: .; J gene: TRBJ1-5; clone size: .; V gene: TRBV7-8; CDR3 protein: CASSLARASQNQPQHF; CDR3 DNA: TGTGCCAGCAGCTTAGCCAGAGCCTCGCAGAATCAGCCCCAGCATTTT
CDR3 length: 14; D gene: .; J gene: TRBJ2-6; clone size: .; V gene: TRBV6-1; CDR3 protein: CATEQGGGANVLTF; CDR3 DNA: TGTGCCACCGAACAGGGCGGTGGGGCCAACGTCCTGACTTTC
CDR3 length: 13; D gene: .; J gene: TRBJ1-3; clone size: .; V gene: TRBV4-3; CDR3 protein: CASSHGRGNTIYF; CDR3 DNA: TGCGCCAGCAGCCACGGACGGGGAAACACCATATATTTT
CDR3 length: 14; D gene: TRBD1; J gene: TRBJ2-7; clone size: few; V gene: TRBV9; CDR3 protein: CASSSGQSSYEQYF; CDR3 DNA: TGTGCCAGCAGCTCGGGACAGAGCTCCTACGAGCAGTACTTC
CDR3 length: 16; D gene: TRBD2; J gene: TRBJ2-1; clone size: many; V gene: TRBV11-2; CDR3 protein: CASSILAYNSYNERFF; CDR3 DNA: TGTGCCAGCAGCATACTAGCGTATAACTCCTACAATGAGCGGTTCTTC
CDR3 length: 16; D gene: .; J gene: TRBJ2-1; clone size: many; V gene: TRBV30; CDR3 protein: CAWSAVEVLRGNEQFF; CDR3 DNA: TGTGCCTGGAGTGCGGTCGAAGTCCTAAGAGGCAATGAGCAGTTCTTC
CDR3 length: 16; D gene: TRBD2; J gene: TRBJ2-3; clone size: .; V gene: TRBV7-7; CDR3 protein: CASSAELAGGTDTQYF; CDR3 DNA: TGTGCCAGCAGCGCCGAACTAGCGGGAGGCACAGATACGCAGTATTTT